The next 22 T cell receptor beta chains were all read from a single sample in a study of T cell responses to AZD1222 COVID-19 vaccine. Only in-frame clones appear in the TCRdb table, and some are missing; sequencing was by immunoSEQ multiplex PCR. The sample shows 95,000 to 150,000 clones, approximately 87% of them seen only once. The sequences come from peripheral blood, collected on day 0 of AZD1222 vaccination. The receptors stem from an adult in good health.

The chain is built from TRBV9 and TRBJ2-3; 9 bases are shared with TRBD1. Trimming cost V 5 bases and J 5 bases; bases outside gene matches: 12. This CDR3 has 16 amino acids. Germline assignment: CDR1 SGDLS and CDR2 YYNGEE. CDR3 region: CASSGQGFVTGDTQYF. CDR3 DNA sequence: TGTGCCAGCAGTGGACAGGGGTTCGTTACGGGAGATACGCAGTATTTT.

The chain is built from TRBV6-2 or TRBV6-3 and TRBJ2-5, with 8 bases aligning to TRBD1. Trimming took 6 bases from V and 4 from J; bases not matched to a gene: 13. Germline-derived CDR1 and CDR2 are MNHEY and SVGEGT. The CDR3 extends over 16 amino acids. CDR3 protein: CASSHSTLQGGETQYF. In DNA, the CDR3 is TGTGCCAGCAGCCACTCTACCCTACAGGGGGGAGAGACCCAGTACTTC.

The chain couples TRBV2 to TRBJ1-4; 7 bases line up with TRBD1. The junction had 5 bases not matched to a gene; V was cut back by 7 bases and J by 3 bases. This CDR3 comprises 14 residues. Germline-derived CDR1 and CDR2 are SNHLY and FYNNEI. The CDR3 sequence: CASIRQGSNEKLFF. The DNA of the CDR3 is TGTGCCAGCATCCGACAGGGATCTAATGAAAAACTGTTTTTT.

The V gene is TRBV5-6, the J gene TRBJ2-1, with TRBD2 matching over 7 bases. Germline V gives CDR1 SGHDT, CDR2 YYEEEE. The CDR3 runs 17 residues. J gave up 1 base and V 2 bases, and 9 bases lay outside the gene matches. CDR3 sequence reads: CASSFRVSGESYNEQFF. CDR3 bases: TGTGCCAGCAGCTTTAGGGTGAGCGGGGAATCCTACAATGAGCAGTTCTTC.

The chain joins TRBV6-6 to TRBJ2-1, with 10 positions matching TRBD2. This CDR3 has 15 amino acids. With 4 bases clipped from V and 9 bases from J, the junction kept 9 bases outside the gene matches. The germline V gene has CDR1 MNHNY and CDR2 SVGAGI (reference sequence). In DNA form, the CDR3 reads TGTGCCAGCAGTTCCCCAGCGGGGGGGGTTTTTGAGCAGTTCTTC. Translating it yields CASSSPAGGVFEQFF.

The chain couples TRBV15 to TRBJ1-2; D is possibly TRBD1 (6 bases). V was cut by 0 bases and J by 5 bases, with 13 bases left in between. CDR3 length equals 15 residues. CDR1 and CDR2 from the germline V gene are LNHNV and YYDKDF (reference sequence). The CDR3 loop reads CATSREPGDVYGYTF. The CDR3 DNA follows: TGTGCCACCAGCAGAGAACCAGGGGATGTTTATGGCTACACCTTC.

V is TRBV7-2 and J is TRBJ2-1, with TRBD1 matching over 8 bases. Germline V gives CDR1 SGHTA, CDR2 FQGNSA. J lost 14 bases, V lost 2 bases, and 14 bases had no gene match. This CDR3 contains 15 residues. CDR3 region: CASSLPTGTGLAEFF. The CDR3 bases are TGTGCCAGCAGCTTACCCACGGGGACAGGCCTAGCCGAGTTCTTC.

The chain carries TRBV6-5 and TRBJ2-7; D gene unclear. The V end lost 2 bases, the J end lost 6 bases, and 5 bases lay between the germline ends. Germline CDR1 is MNHEY and CDR2 is SVGAGI. The CDR3 is 11 amino acids. CDR3 residues: CASSYRAEQYF. The CDR3 bases are TGTGCCAGCAGTTACCGAGCCGAGCAGTACTTC.

V and J are TRBV9 and TRBJ1-1; 7 nucleotides align to TRBD1. Germline lookup yields CDR1 SGDLS and CDR2 YYNGEE. This CDR3 has 17 residues. After removal of 2 bases from V and 3 bases from J, the junction contained 13 bases not matched to a gene. The CDR3 reads CASSVGTVAKGDTEAFF. In nucleotides, the CDR3 is TGTGCCAGCAGCGTCGGGACAGTTGCTAAAGGGGACACTGAAGCTTTCTTT.

The gene calls are TRBV4-1 and TRBJ2-3; 8 bases agree with TRBD2. This CDR3 is 17 amino acids long. V was clipped by 0 bases and J by 4 bases; unmatched bases: 9. CDR1 MGHRA and CDR2 YSYEKL come from the germline V gene. The CDR3 coding sequence is TGCGCCAGCAGCCAAGATCGTGGCGGGGGGCGCGCAGATACGCAGTATTTT. It encodes CASSQDRGGGRADTQYF.

The V gene is TRBV7-8, the J gene TRBJ2-3; 8 bases align to TRBD2. Trimming at V came to 1 base and at J to 4 bases, leaving 4 bases not matched to a gene. This CDR3 comprises 15 residues. Per germline, CDR1 SGHVS and CDR2 FQNEAQ. The CDR3 nucleotides are TGTGCCAGCAGCTTAGTCCGGGGGGGGGCAGATACGCAGTATTTT. It specifies CASSLVRGGADTQYF. The entire variable domain, with the rest obtained from reference TRBV7-8 and TRBJ2-3, is as follows: GAGVSQSPRYKVAKRGQDVALRCDPISGHVSLFWYQQALGQGPEFLTYFQNEAQLDKSGLPSDRFFAERPEGSVSTLKIQRTQQEDSAVYLCASSLVRGGADTQYFGPGTRLTVL.

The chain links TRBV4-1 to TRBJ2-7; possibly TRBD1 or TRBD2 for D (5 bases each). V dropped 1 base and J dropped 2 bases, with 6 bases sitting between them. The CDR3 runs 13 residues. Per germline, CDR1 MGHRA and CDR2 YSYEKL. The CDR3 sequence is CASSQGGAYEQYF. The CDR3 DNA reads as TGCGCCAGCAGCCAAGGAGGGGCCTACGAGCAGTACTTC.

J is TRBJ2-2 and V is TRBV5-4, with D unclear. V was clipped by 0 bases and J by 0 bases, with 6 bases between them. CDR1 SGHNT and CDR2 YYREEE come from the germline V gene (reference sequence). The CDR3 loop spans 15 amino acids. The chain's CDR3 is CASSLGVTNTGELFF. CDR3 nucleotide sequence: TGTGCCAGCAGCTTGGGGGTAACGAACACCGGGGAGCTGTTTTTT.

The V and J genes are TRBV6-4 and TRBJ1-5; 8 bases are shared with TRBD1. There are 13 residues in the CDR3. Germline V CDR1 and CDR2: MRHNA, SNTAGT. J gave up 5 bases and V 8 bases, and 5 bases lay outside the gene matches. Here the CDR3 reads CASRQGLDQPQHF. The CDR3 DNA sequence: TGTGCCAGCCGACAGGGGCTGGATCAGCCCCAGCATTTT.

The V gene is TRBV7-8, the J gene TRBJ1-1, with 7 bases lining up with TRBD1. Germline V gene data show CDR1 as SGHVS and CDR2 as FQNEAQ. The J segment lost 4 bases and the V segment lost 5 bases, leaving 7 bases of the junction unmatched. The CDR3 sequence is 14 residues long. CDR3 amino acids: CASSRQGGGTEAFF. In nucleotides, the CDR3 is TGTGCCAGCAGCCGACAGGGAGGGGGCACTGAAGCTTTCTTT.

V and J are TRBV7-6 and TRBJ1-5, with D perhaps TRBD1 (6 bases). Germline V gene sequence: CDR1 SGHVS, CDR2 FNYEAQ. The length of the CDR3 is 16 residues. Trimming shortened V by 3 bases and J by 4 bases, and 16 bases separated the two germline ends. In nucleotides, the CDR3 is TGTGCCAGCAGCTTGGGGCCTTTGGGGGCTAATCAGCCCCAGCATTTT. Translation: CASSLGPLGANQPQHF.

The V and J genes are TRBV15 and TRBJ2-5, with 11 bases matching TRBD1. The CDR3 is 15 residues long. J gave up 5 bases and V 2 bases, and 4 bases lay outside the gene matches. Per germline, CDR1 LNHNV and CDR2 YYDKDF (reference sequence). The CDR3 coding sequence is TGTGCCACCAGCAGAAAAGGACAGGGGGCCGAGACCCAGTACTTC. The encoded protein is CATSRKGQGAETQYF.

For the CDR3, the DNA is TGTGCCAGCTCACCAAGCCAGGCTGGTGGCTACACCTTC. This gives the protein CASSPSQAGGYTF. The rearrangement links TRBV18 to TRBJ1-2; no reliable D call. The CDR3 has 13 amino acids. Germline CDR1 and CDR2: KGHSH and LQKENI. Trimming shortened V by 2 bases and J by 7 bases, and 11 bases separated the two germline ends. Full variable domain (remainder filled in from reference TRBV18 and TRBJ1-2): NAGVMQNPRHLVRRRGQEARLRCSPMKGHSHVYWYRQLPEEGLKFMVYLQKENIIDESGMPKERFSAEFPKEGPSILRIQQVVRGDSAAYFCASSPSQAGGYTFGSGTRLTVV.

The V call is TRBV9, the J call TRBJ2-5; D not certain. CDR3 length: 13 residues. The ends were cut back, 3 bases at V and 0 bases at J, with 6 bases in the middle. CDR1 and CDR2 (germline): SGDLS, YYNGEE. The CDR3 DNA is TGTGCCAGCAGCGCAGTGGACCAAGAGACCCAGTACTTC. Translating gives CASSAVDQETQYF. The complete variable domain, with remaining parts taken from reference TRBV9 and TRBJ2-5, reads DSGVTQTPKHLITATGQRVTLRCSPRSGDLSVYWYQQSLDQGLQFLIQYYNGEERAKGNILERFSAQQFPDLHSELNLSSLELGDSALYFCASSAVDQETQYFGPGTRLLVL.

This sequence joins TRBV6-1 and TRBJ2-3; TRBD2 agrees at 8 bases. The junction had 9 bases not matched to a gene; V was cut back by 2 bases and J by 5 bases. This CDR3 spans 16 amino acids. Germline loops: CDR1 MNHNS, CDR2 SASEGT. In DNA, the CDR3 is TGTGCCAGCAGTGAATCCCGCGGGGGGCTTGGAGATACGCAGTATTTT. This translates into CASSESRGGLGDTQYF.

The CDR3 coding sequence is TGTGCCAGCAGTTCGCGACAGTGGGGAAGGGCTGAAGCTTTCTTT. Amino acids: CASSSRQWGRAEAFF. The chain uses TRBV6-6 and TRBJ1-1, with D perhaps TRBD1 (5 bases). The CDR3 is 15 residues long. Trimming stripped 4 bases from V and 6 bases from J, with 18 bases between. CDR1 is MNHNY, CDR2 SVGAGI, per germline (reference sequence).

This clone turned up a few times. The V gene is TRBV6-1, the J gene TRBJ2-6, with unresolved D. Germline V lookup: CDR1 MNHNS, CDR2 SASEGT. The CDR3 consists of 16 residues. The V and J ends lost 0 bases and 2 bases respectively, with 8 bases between them. The CDR3 spells CASSEASGTGANVLTF. Written as DNA, the CDR3 is TGTGCCAGCAGTGAAGCGTCTGGAACTGGGGCCAACGTCCTGACTTTC.